The sequence of this T cell receptor (beta chain) was determined in a study of control samples from healthy donors and cancer patients. There are 13 residues in the CDR3. The germline gives CDR1 SGHTA, CDR2 FQGNSA. Trimming removed 8 bases from V and 6 bases from J, with 15 bases in between. This clone has a single count. Profiling relied on immunoSEQ multiplex PCR, and the TCRdb table lists in-frame clones only, not all of them. The sample lists around 70,000 clones, approximately 94% occurring once. The receptor was derived from a woman under 40 in good health. The sequenced material came from blood. The chain couples TRBV7-2 to TRBJ2-3; possible D gene TRBD1, 5 bases. DNA for the CDR3: TGTGCCAGCGGGCCGGACATGATGGATACGCAGTATTTT. Protein: CASGPDMMDTQYF.